This T cell receptor beta chain was observed in a study of shared clonotypes between healthy human individuals. Study-wide background: Aged between 18 and 49, the donors were a couple of women and three men. CD4 naive cells filled three plates per donor, CD4 memory three, CD8 naive two and CD8 memory one. General study points: Despite large depth, sorted-subset datasets appeared incompletely sequenced.

V shed 6 bases and J 4 bases; nucleotides not matched to a gene: 16. The CDR3 sequence is 18 residues long. Germline CDR1 and CDR2: MDHEN and SYDVKM. Profiled with immunoSEQ multiplex PCR; TCRdb holds only in-frame clones, not every one. The sample includes some 2.3 million clones, approximately 95% seen only once; the top ten take 0.35% to 0.5%. Details on this clone: Its target is unknown.

Everyone who donated was a Caucasian adult who lived in Nashville, Tennessee. The J gene is TRBJ2-5, the V gene TRBV28; 11 nucleotides match TRBD1. The TCR sequence derives from a man between 18 and 29 years old in good health. Some clones in this sample may be carry-over from other donors' samples. The sample comprised naive CD4+ T cells from PBMCs. The subset here: CD45RA+ positively selected. The CDR3 bases are TGTGCCAGCAGCAACCCCCCCGGCGTTGGGACAGGGGGAGAGACCCAGTACTTC. Protein sequence: CASSNPPGVGTGGETQYF.